The entry that follows covers one T cell receptor (beta chain) sequence. A read error may produce the germline difference seen at one junction end. This CDR3 comprises 15 residues. Germline V lookup: CDR1 SGDLS, CDR2 YYNGEE. The sample comes from a study of OX40 agonist ivuxolimab in advanced cancers. About the research overall: Among those treated, three patients had partial responses, one with hepatocellular carcinoma and two with cutaneous melanoma.

The method was immunoSEQ multiplex PCR; TCRdb's version includes in-frame clones alone and lacks a portion of them. Here the sample spans tens of thousands of clones, approximately 95% being singletons. Sequencing was performed on CD4+ or CD8+ T cells sorted from blood, taken in a trial of the OX40 agonist ivuxolimab. The chain joins TRBV9 to TRBJ2-7, with 7 positions matching TRBD1. This sequence was found in an adult with an advanced solid tumor such as melanoma, head and neck, liver or kidney cancer. The CDR3 nucleotides are TGTGCCAGCAGCGTAGAAAGGGTGGGGACAGATGAGCTGTACTTC. Its protein is CASSVERVGTDELYF. Using reference TRBV9 and TRBJ2-7 for the parts outside the CDR3, the full variable domain is DSGVTQTPKHLITATGQRVTLRCSPRSGDLSVYWYQQSLDQGLQFLIQYYNGEERAKGNILERFSAQQFPDLHSELNLSSLELGDSALYFCASSVERVGTDELYFGPGTRLTVT.